Listed below are T cell receptor beta chains from one sample, sequenced in a study of Graves' ophthalmopathy and Graves' hyperthyroidism. TCRdb re-derived calls from the multiplex PCR reads in MiXCR, one entry per CDR3 protein. The sample yields approximately 540,000 distinct CDR3 sequences, approximately 35% seen once. The specimen was peripheral blood or thyroid tissue (not recorded which). The receptor source for this set is an adult man with Graves' hyperthyroidism. CDR3s include the opening cysteine and the closing phenylalanine or tryptophan. Each record gives: D gene, clone size, J gene, V gene, CDR3 protein, CDR3 DNA. The D gene is left open where the match is weak. The size field is filled for only some rows; it gives once, few, many or a size class.

d_gene: -
abundance: -
j_gene: TRBJ1-5
v_gene: TRBV2
CDR3aa: CASNGDSKLMPQHF
CDR3nt: TGTGCCAGCAACGGGGACTCAAAACTTATGCCCCAGCATTTT

d_gene: -
abundance: -
j_gene: TRBJ2-3
v_gene: TRBV24-1
CDR3aa: CATSARAGSTGTQYF
CDR3nt: TGTGCCACCAGTGCTCGAGCGGGTTCCACAGGTACGCAGTATTTT

d_gene: -
abundance: -
j_gene: TRBJ2-3
v_gene: TRBV5-1
CDR3aa: CASSPPGGSTDTQYF
CDR3nt: TGCGCCAGCAGCCCACCTGGCGGTAGCACAGATACGCAGTATTTT

d_gene: -
abundance: many
j_gene: TRBJ1-6
v_gene: TRBV7-2
CDR3aa: CASSTPGPDNSPLHF
CDR3nt: TGTGCCAGCAGCACACCGGGACCTGATAATTCACCCCTCCACTTT

d_gene: -
abundance: -
j_gene: TRBJ1-1
v_gene: TRBV9
CDR3aa: CASSASGTMNTEAFF
CDR3nt: TGTGCCAGCAGCGCGAGTGGGACTATGAACACTGAAGCTTTCTTT

d_gene: -
abundance: -
j_gene: TRBJ2-2
v_gene: TRBV3-1
CDR3aa: CASSQYGSNTGELFF
CDR3nt: TGTGCCAGCAGCCAGTACGGATCGAACACCGGGGAGCTGTTTTTT

d_gene: TRBD1
abundance: few
j_gene: TRBJ2-3
v_gene: TRBV2
CDR3aa: CASKDRVGTDTQYF
CDR3nt: TGTGCCAGCAAGGACAGGGTTGGCACAGATACGCAGTATTTT

d_gene: -
abundance: -
j_gene: TRBJ2-1
v_gene: TRBV29-1
CDR3aa: CSVEEERDNEQFF
CDR3nt: TGCAGCGTTGAAGAGGAAAGGGACAATGAGCAGTTCTTC

d_gene: -
abundance: once
j_gene: TRBJ2-1
v_gene: TRBV10-3
CDR3aa: CAISESAGGGSYNEQFF
CDR3nt: TGTGCCATCAGTGAGTCCGCAGGGGGGGGATCTTACAATGAGCAGTTCTTC

d_gene: TRBD1
abundance: -
j_gene: TRBJ2-5
v_gene: TRBV9
CDR3aa: CASSATAGQGNQYF
CDR3nt: TGTGCCAGCAGCGCAACGGCCGGACAGGGGAACCAGTACTTC

d_gene: -
abundance: -
j_gene: TRBJ1-2
v_gene: TRBV29-1
CDR3aa: CSVASGVAREDTF
CDR3nt: TGCAGCGTTGCCTCTGGGGTGGCACGAGAAGACACCTTC

d_gene: TRBD1
abundance: -
j_gene: TRBJ2-7
v_gene: TRBV7-2
CDR3aa: CASSLAGTGGEIEQYF
CDR3nt: TGTGCCAGCAGCTTAGCTGGGACAGGGGGAGAGATAGAGCAGTACTTC

d_gene: -
abundance: -
j_gene: TRBJ1-5
v_gene: TRBV19
CDR3aa: CASSLRRDQPQHF
CDR3nt: TGTGCCAGTTCCCTGCGGAGGGACCAGCCCCAGCATTTT

d_gene: TRBD2
abundance: -
j_gene: TRBJ2-7
v_gene: TRBV27
CDR3aa: CASRSTTSEPYEQYF
CDR3nt: TGTGCCAGCAGATCGACGACTAGCGAACCCTACGAGCAGTACTTC

d_gene: -
abundance: many
j_gene: TRBJ1-2
v_gene: TRBV7-2
CDR3aa: CASSLSRQGSGGYTF
CDR3nt: TGTGCCAGCAGCTTAAGTCGGCAGGGGAGTGGGGGCTACACCTTC

d_gene: TRBD1
abundance: few
j_gene: TRBJ2-2
v_gene: TRBV7-9
CDR3aa: CASGTGDSLTGELFF
CDR3nt: TGTGCCAGCGGGACAGGTGATTCACTTACCGGGGAGCTGTTTTTT

d_gene: -
abundance: many
j_gene: TRBJ2-7
v_gene: TRBV5-5
CDR3aa: CASSLDGGRSYEQYF
CDR3nt: TGTGCCAGCAGCTTGGATGGGGGCCGCTCCTACGAGCAGTACTTC

d_gene: TRBD2
abundance: -
j_gene: TRBJ2-5
v_gene: TRBV7-9
CDR3aa: CASSTSGTSETQYF
CDR3nt: TGTGCCAGCAGCACTTCCGGGACTAGCGAGACCCAGTACTTC

d_gene: -
abundance: many
j_gene: TRBJ2-2
v_gene: TRBV7-3
CDR3aa: CASSLTGTGGELFF
CDR3nt: TGTGCCAGCAGCTTAACGGGCACAGGCGGGGAGCTGTTTTTT

d_gene: -
abundance: -
j_gene: TRBJ1-1
v_gene: TRBV5-1
CDR3aa: CASSLGPGAMNIEAFF
CDR3nt: TGCGCCAGCAGCTTGGGTCCAGGGGCAATGAACATTGAGGCTTTCTTT

d_gene: -
abundance: -
j_gene: TRBJ2-5
v_gene: TRBV7-2
CDR3aa: CASSLRQYF
CDR3nt: TGTGCCAGCAGCTTACGCCAGTACTTC

d_gene: -
abundance: many
j_gene: TRBJ2-7
v_gene: TRBV5-5
CDR3aa: CASSLTSYSYEQYF
CDR3nt: TGTGCCAGCAGCCTCACATCGTACTCCTACGAGCAGTACTTC

d_gene: TRBD1
abundance: once
j_gene: TRBJ2-7
v_gene: TRBV5-5
CDR3aa: CASSLGARGRDEQYF
CDR3nt: TGCGCCAGCAGCTTGGGGGCCAGGGGGCGCGACGAGCAGTACTTC

d_gene: TRBD1
abundance: many
j_gene: TRBJ2-7
v_gene: TRBV9
CDR3aa: CASSLRQGARDEQYF
CDR3nt: TGTGCCAGCAGCTTAAGACAGGGGGCGCGTGACGAGCAGTACTTC

d_gene: TRBD2
abundance: once
j_gene: TRBJ2-1
v_gene: TRBV2
CDR3aa: CASTRRGGGNNEQFF
CDR3nt: TGTGCCAGCACGCGGCGGGGGGGGGGCAACAATGAGCAGTTCTTC

d_gene: TRBD1
abundance: many
j_gene: TRBJ1-5
v_gene: TRBV20-1
CDR3aa: CSARRPGQGASQPQHF
CDR3nt: TGCAGTGCTAGACGCCCGGGACAGGGGGCAAGTCAGCCCCAGCATTTT

d_gene: -
abundance: many
j_gene: TRBJ2-5
v_gene: TRBV28
CDR3aa: CASSLLLETQYF
CDR3nt: TGTGCCAGCAGTTTATTATTGGAGACCCAGTACTTC

d_gene: TRBD2
abundance: -
j_gene: TRBJ2-3
v_gene: TRBV20-1
CDR3aa: CSARTTSGDRTDTQYF
CDR3nt: TGCAGTGCCCGCACGACTAGCGGGGACCGCACAGATACGCAGTATTTT

d_gene: TRBD2
abundance: few
j_gene: TRBJ2-3
v_gene: TRBV7-9
CDR3aa: CASSLYPGLAVRPDTQYF
CDR3nt: TGTGCCAGCAGCTTGTATCCGGGACTAGCGGTGAGGCCAGATACGCAGTATTTT

d_gene: -
abundance: many
j_gene: TRBJ1-1
v_gene: TRBV12-3/TRBV12-4
CDR3aa: CASLRGASEAFF
CDR3nt: TGTGCCAGCCTTCGGGGGGCCTCTGAAGCTTTCTTT

d_gene: TRBD1
abundance: many
j_gene: TRBJ1-6
v_gene: TRBV9
CDR3aa: CASSAGTGSRNSPLHF
CDR3nt: TGTGCCAGCAGCGCCGGGACAGGGTCACGGAATTCACCCCTCCACTTT

d_gene: TRBD1
abundance: many
j_gene: TRBJ1-4
v_gene: TRBV7-9
CDR3aa: CASRRPDRGGGGKLFF
CDR3nt: TGTGCCAGCAGAAGACCGGACAGGGGAGGGGGCGGAAAACTGTTTTTT

d_gene: TRBD2
abundance: once
j_gene: TRBJ2-7
v_gene: TRBV7-2
CDR3aa: CATTTSGSDEQYF
CDR3nt: TGTGCCACAACGACTAGCGGGAGCGACGAGCAGTACTTC

d_gene: -
abundance: many
j_gene: TRBJ1-4
v_gene: TRBV2
CDR3aa: CASSGTVVNEKLFF
CDR3nt: TGTGCCAGCAGTGGGACAGTGGTCAATGAAAAACTGTTTTTT

d_gene: TRBD1
abundance: many
j_gene: TRBJ1-1
v_gene: TRBV24-1
CDR3aa: CATSDTGVGNTEAFF
CDR3nt: TGTGCCACCAGTGATACAGGGGTAGGGAACACTGAAGCTTTCTTT

d_gene: -
abundance: few
j_gene: TRBJ2-7
v_gene: TRBV18
CDR3aa: CASSPLASYEQYF
CDR3nt: TGTGCCAGCTCACCACTCGCGTCCTACGAGCAGTACTTC

d_gene: TRBD1
abundance: -
j_gene: TRBJ1-2
v_gene: TRBV29-1
CDR3aa: CSVRTGTDYGYTF
CDR3nt: TGCAGCGTCCGGACAGGGACTGACTATGGCTACACCTTC

d_gene: TRBD1
abundance: -
j_gene: TRBJ1-5
v_gene: TRBV6-5
CDR3aa: CASIDGGQGNQPQHF
CDR3nt: TGTGCCAGCATCGACGGTGGACAGGGCAATCAGCCCCAGCATTTT

d_gene: TRBD1
abundance: few
j_gene: TRBJ2-7
v_gene: TRBV5-1
CDR3aa: CASSFLGQGTAYEQYF
CDR3nt: TGCGCCAGCAGCTTCCTAGGACAGGGAACAGCCTACGAGCAGTACTTC

d_gene: TRBD2
abundance: -
j_gene: TRBJ2-1
v_gene: TRBV7-2
CDR3aa: CASSSLRGDEQFF
CDR3nt: TGTGCCAGCAGCTCCCTCCGGGGGGACGAGCAGTTCTTC

d_gene: -
abundance: -
j_gene: TRBJ1-6
v_gene: TRBV29-1
CDR3aa: CSSIEGENTGATLHF
CDR3nt: TGCAGCTCCATCGAAGGGGAAAACACCGGGGCCACCCTCCACTTT

d_gene: TRBD2
abundance: -
j_gene: TRBJ2-1
v_gene: TRBV7-7
CDR3aa: CASSLERGYNEQFF
CDR3nt: TGTGCCAGCAGCTTAGAGCGGGGGTACAATGAGCAGTTCTTC

d_gene: -
abundance: -
j_gene: TRBJ2-6
v_gene: TRBV7-2
CDR3aa: CASSFLNSLTF
CDR3nt: TGCGCCAGCAGCTTCCTCAACAGCCTGACTTTC

d_gene: TRBD1
abundance: -
j_gene: TRBJ1-6
v_gene: TRBV20-1
CDR3aa: CSAKGPTGDGSPLHF
CDR3nt: TGCAGTGCCAAAGGACCGACAGGGGACGGTTCACCCCTCCACTTT

d_gene: -
abundance: many
j_gene: TRBJ2-5
v_gene: TRBV15
CDR3aa: CATSSNGGWHGAQETQYF
CDR3nt: TGTGCCACCAGCAGCAACGGGGGTTGGCATGGGGCCCAAGAGACCCAGTACTTC

d_gene: -
abundance: once
j_gene: TRBJ2-7
v_gene: TRBV2
CDR3aa: CASRGSRDEQYF
CDR3nt: TGTGCCAGCAGGGGGAGCCGGGACGAGCAGTACTTC

d_gene: -
abundance: many
j_gene: TRBJ1-6
v_gene: TRBV6-5
CDR3aa: CAVGRDDNSPLHF
CDR3nt: TGTGCCGTTGGACGGGACGATAATTCACCCCTCCACTTT

d_gene: -
abundance: -
j_gene: TRBJ2-7
v_gene: TRBV7-9
CDR3aa: CASTFPRQSPSYEQYF
CDR3nt: TGCGCCAGCACCTTCCCTCGACAGTCCCCCTCCTACGAGCAGTACTTC

d_gene: -
abundance: many
j_gene: TRBJ2-7
v_gene: TRBV7-9
CDR3aa: CASSLAGEQYF
CDR3nt: TGTGCCAGCAGCTTAGCAGGGGAGCAGTACTTC

d_gene: -
abundance: many
j_gene: TRBJ1-1
v_gene: TRBV6-5
CDR3aa: CASSYTPSGSTEAFF
CDR3nt: TGTGCCAGCAGTTACACCCCTTCAGGGAGCACTGAAGCTTTCTTT

d_gene: -
abundance: few
j_gene: TRBJ2-1
v_gene: TRBV24-1
CDR3aa: CATSDYRGIGEQFF
CDR3nt: TGTGCCACCAGTGATTACCGGGGGATAGGTGAGCAGTTCTTC

d_gene: -
abundance: few
j_gene: TRBJ1-1
v_gene: TRBV29-1
CDR3aa: CSVGGVSGVTEAFF
CDR3nt: TGCAGCGTTGGGGGGGTTTCGGGTGTCACTGAAGCTTTCTTT